The 27 T cell receptor beta chains below all came from one sample that was sequenced in a study of blood T cell repertoires in COVID-19. Here immunoSEQ multiplex PCR was the method, and the copy in TCRdb shows in-frame clones only, minus some. The sample carries approximately 530,000 clones, roughly nine tenths recorded once. Specimen: peripheral blood. The receptor source for this set is a woman aged 45-60 years with COVID-19, enrolled during active disease.

V gene TRBV28 combines with J gene TRBJ1-6, with D possibly matching TRBD1 (5 bases). Trimming cost V 8 bases and J 7 bases, with 15 bases left between them. The CDR3 length is 14 residues. Germline CDR1 reads MDHEN; CDR2 reads SYDVKM. The CDR3 sequence is CASLLGGANSPLHF. The DNA of the CDR3 is TGTGCCAGCCTTCTTGGCGGGGCCAATTCACCCCTCCACTTT.

This clone is a singleton in its sample. The rearrangement links TRBV12-5 to TRBJ1-2, with TRBD1 as a possible D gene (6 bases). Per the germline V gene, CDR1 is LGHNT and CDR2 is FRNRAP. Trimming stripped 2 bases from V and 3 bases from J, with 16 bases between. This CDR3 is 16 amino acids long. The CDR3 is CASGLIPSRGYYGYTF. The CDR3 DNA follows: TGTGCTAGTGGTTTGATCCCTTCTAGGGGGTACTATGGCTACACCTTC.

V gene TRBV6-5 combines with J gene TRBJ2-7; 8 bases are shared with TRBD1. Germline V gene lookup returns CDR1 MNHEY and CDR2 SVGAGI. The V segment lost 8 bases and the J segment 7 bases; nucleotides outside the gene matches: 10. The CDR3 is 13 residues long. Here the CDR3 DNA reads TGTGCCAGCCCACCTGGACAGGGCCGGGAGCAGTACTTC. Encoded protein: CASPPGQGREQYF.

This chain links TRBV5-6 with TRBJ2-5; 9 bases fit TRBD2. CDR3 size: 14 residues. Trimming took 0 bases from V and 6 from J; bases not matched to a gene: 3. Germline V gives CDR1 SGHDT, CDR2 YYEEEE. CDR3 sequence (DNA): TGTGCCAGCAGCTTGGTTAGCGGGGGAAAGACCCAGTACTTC. Residues: CASSLVSGGKTQYF. The full variable domain, with the rest looked up from reference TRBV5-6 and TRBJ2-5, is DAGVTQSPTHLIKTRGQQVTLRCSPKSGHDTVSWYQQALGQGPQFIFQYYEEEERQRGNFPDRFSGHQFPNYSSELNVNALLLGDSALYLCASSLVSGGKTQYFGPGTRLLVL.

This chain joins TRBV19 and TRBJ1-5, with D possibly matching TRBD1 (5 bases). Trimming pared 1 base from V and 5 bases from J, leaving 9 bases between. Germline lookup yields CDR1 LNHDA and CDR2 SQIVND (reference sequence). CDR3 length equals 14 residues. CDR3 in DNA: TGTGCCAGTAGTATAGGGGGCAGAGATCAGCCCCAGCATTTT. It codes for CASSIGGRDQPQHF.

The genes are TRBV28 and TRBJ1-2, with a weak D call TRBD1 (6 bases). CDR3 length: 14 residues. From germline, CDR1 is MDHEN and CDR2 SYDVKM. V was pared by 7 bases and J by 5 bases, with 17 bases between. CDR3 coding DNA: TGTGCCAGCACTCCGGGGGGGGCTCTTTATGGCTACACCTTC. This sequence encodes CASTPGGALYGYTF.

This chain connects TRBV5-1 to TRBJ2-7; the D gene is possibly TRBD1 (5 bases). There are 14 residues in the CDR3. CDR1 is SGHRS and CDR2 is YFSETQ in the germline V gene. Trimming took off 0 bases at V and 6 bases at J, with 13 bases between the two ends. Here the CDR3 reads CASSLGQSLSEQYF. CDR3 nucleotide sequence: TGCGCCAGCAGCTTGGGACAGTCTCTGAGCGAGCAGTACTTC.

J is TRBJ1-5 and V is TRBV6-2 or TRBV6-3; D is ambiguous. The CDR3 totals 13 residues. Trimming took 6 bases from V and 3 from J, leaving 9 bases between them. Germline V gene lookup returns CDR1 MNHEY and CDR2 SVGEGT. The CDR3 nucleotides are TGTGCCAGCAGCAAAGACTACAATCAGCCCCAGCATTTT. Translation gives CASSKDYNQPQHF.

The rearrangement uses TRBV15 and TRBJ2-1, with 13 nucleotides matching TRBD2. Germline lookup yields CDR1 LNHNV and CDR2 YYDKDF (reference sequence). With V trimmed by 3 bases and J by 9 bases, 5 bases remained unmatched. The CDR3 totals 15 residues. CDR3 amino acids: CATSSRGLAGSEQFF. Here the CDR3 DNA reads TGTGCCACCAGCAGCAGGGGACTAGCGGGGAGTGAGCAGTTCTTC.

The V call is TRBV4-1, the J call TRBJ1-5; 7 positions agree with TRBD1. The germline gives CDR1 MGHRA, CDR2 YSYEKL. V shed 0 bases and J 9 bases; nucleotides not matched to a gene: 8. CDR3 length: 15 amino acids. Here the CDR3 reads CASSQERTGGRPQHF. CDR3 sequence (DNA): TGCGCCAGCAGCCAAGAACGGACAGGCGGTAGGCCCCAGCATTTT.

In this sample, this clone turned up once. The rearrangement uses TRBV19 and TRBJ1-4; TRBD1 agrees at 10 bases. CDR1 and CDR2 (germline): LNHDA, SQIVND (reference sequence). The CDR3 is 14 amino acids. J lost 7 bases, V lost 8 bases, and 7 bases had no gene match. In DNA, the CDR3 is TGTGCCAGTGGCCGGACAGGGGGATCTGAAAAACTGTTTTTT. Translating it yields CASGRTGGSEKLFF.

This chain uses TRBV6-6 with TRBJ2-7; 9 bases map to TRBD2. Germline lookup yields CDR1 MNHNY and CDR2 SVGAGI (reference sequence). The junction had 6 bases not matched to a gene; V was cut back by 5 bases and J by 4 bases. This CDR3 is built from 14 residues. The CDR3 spells CASSRGGAEYEQYF. CDR3 nucleotides: TGTGCCAGCAGTCGCGGGGGGGCCGAGTACGAGCAGTACTTC.

CDR3 region: CAISEYTGLEAFF. CDR3 sequence (DNA): TGTGCCATCAGTGAGTATACGGGGTTAGAGGCTTTCTTT. The V and J genes are TRBV10-3 and TRBJ1-1; D ambiguous. The germline V gene has CDR1 ENHRY and CDR2 SYGVKD. Trimming took 1 base from V and 11 from J, leaving 14 bases between them. CDR3 length: 13 residues.

The V gene is TRBV19, the J gene TRBJ1-6; 9 bases are a match to TRBD1. The CDR3 covers 17 residues. In germline, CDR1 is LNHDA, CDR2 SQIVND (reference sequence). The V and J ends lost 5 bases and 7 bases, in that order; junction bases with no gene match: 12. In DNA, the CDR3 is TGTGCCAGTAGTCGCCCGGACAGGGGAGTGAAAAATTCACCCCTCCACTTT. Translation: CASSRPDRGVKNSPLHF.

This CDR3 is CASSVFGGGDNEQFF. The CDR3 coding sequence is TGTGCCAGCAGCGTATTTGGTGGAGGGGACAATGAGCAGTTCTTC. The gene calls are TRBV9 and TRBJ2-1, with D possibly matching TRBD2 (6 bases). The V end was cut by 1 base, the J end by 5 bases, with 13 bases between. Germline V CDR1 and CDR2: SGDLS, YYNGEE. The CDR3 runs to 15 residues. Filled out from reference TRBV9 and TRBJ2-1, the complete variable domain reads DSGVTQTPKHLITATGQRVTLRCSPRSGDLSVYWYQQSLDQGLQFLIQYYNGEERAKGNILERFSAQQFPDLHSELNLSSLELGDSALYFCASSVFGGGDNEQFFGPGTRLTVL.

The rearrangement links TRBV30 to TRBJ1-4; 7 nucleotides line up with TRBD1. The V segment lost 2 bases and the J segment 8 bases; nucleotides outside the gene matches: 14. The germline V gene has CDR1 GTSNPN and CDR2 SVGIG (reference sequence). The CDR3 sequence is 16 residues long. The DNA of the CDR3 is TGTGCCTGGAGTAAAATAGGAGGGGGCGCGGGAGAAAAACTGTTTTTT. Translation gives CAWSKIGGGAGEKLFF.

This chain joins TRBV19 and TRBJ2-4; TRBD2 agrees at 7 bases. V lost 5 bases to trimming and J lost 7 bases; unmatched junction nucleotides: 2. The CDR3 length is 12 residues. Germline V gene lookup returns CDR1 LNHDA and CDR2 SQIVND (reference sequence). The CDR3 spells CASSQGGNIQYF. CDR3 nucleotides: TGTGCCAGTAGTCAGGGAGGGAACATTCAGTACTTC.

The V call is TRBV7-2, the J call TRBJ1-6; maybe TRBD1 (5 bases). Germline-derived CDR1 and CDR2 are SGHTA and FQGNSA. The CDR3 has 15 residues. V was clipped by 1 base and J by 7 bases, with 11 bases between them. The CDR3 is CASSLDQGGNSPLHF. The DNA of the CDR3 is TGTGCCAGCAGCTTAGACCAGGGAGGGAATTCACCCCTCCACTTT.

The chain carries TRBV19 and TRBJ1-2; 8 bases line up with TRBD1. This CDR3 contains 15 residues. The V gene end was trimmed by 6 bases and the J gene end by 10 bases; junction bases not matched to a gene: 16. Per germline, CDR1 LNHDA and CDR2 SQIVND (reference sequence). The CDR3 protein is CASSPRHRDRFLYTF. The CDR3 nucleotides are TGTGCCAGTAGCCCTCGTCACCGGGACAGGTTTCTCTACACCTTC.

This clone appeared once. The genes are TRBV20-1 and TRBJ2-5, with 13 bases that match TRBD2. Germline loops: CDR1 DFQATT, CDR2 SNEGSKA (reference sequence). The J segment lost 5 bases and the V segment lost 3 bases, leaving 3 bases of the junction unmatched. The CDR3 totals 14 residues. Here the CDR3 DNA reads TGCAGTGCTAGTCCGACTAGCGGGGGGGAGACCCAGTACTTC. As protein: CSASPTSGGETQYF.

The chain uses TRBV10-3 and TRBJ2-3; 9 nucleotides match TRBD1. This CDR3 comprises 14 residues. CDR1 is ENHRY and CDR2 is SYGVKD in the germline V gene. The junction had 4 bases not matched to a gene; V was cut back by 6 bases and J by 3 bases. CDR3 sequence reads: CAIREDRGTDTQYF. The CDR3 nucleotides read TGTGCCATCAGAGAGGACAGGGGAACAGATACGCAGTATTTT.

The rearrangement links TRBV2 to TRBJ2-7; TRBD2 is a possible D gene (6 bases). Germline CDR1 SNHLY, CDR2 FYNNEI. The CDR3 extends over 13 amino acids. Trimming took 7 bases from V and 0 from J, leaving 10 bases between them. CDR3 DNA: TGTGCCAGCAATACGGGGGTCTCCTACGAGCAGTACTTC. It translates to CASNTGVSYEQYF.

The rearrangement links TRBV4-2 to TRBJ2-2; TRBD2 aligns across 8 bases. In germline, CDR1 is LGHNA, CDR2 YNFKEQ. V shed 3 bases, J shed 1 base, and the junction held 4 bases outside the gene matches. This CDR3 contains 16 residues. The chain's CDR3 is CASSQNSGVNTGELFF. CDR3 in DNA: TGTGCCAGCAGCCAGAATAGCGGGGTGAACACCGGGGAGCTGTTTTTT.

This rearrangement joins TRBV3-1 (or the pseudogene TRBV3-2) to TRBJ2-1; D is ambiguous. V lost 4 bases and J lost 7, with 8 bases in between. The CDR3 contains 12 residues. The V gene's germline CDR1 is LGHDT and CDR2 YNNKEL (reference sequence). The CDR3 DNA reads TGTGCCAGCAGCCGCCCCGGGAATGAGCAGTTCTTC. This gives the protein CASSRPGNEQFF.

V gene TRBV30 combines with J gene TRBJ1-4, with a weak D call TRBD1 (5 bases). The CDR3 has 13 amino acids. Germline V gene sequence: CDR1 GTSNPN, CDR2 SVGIG (reference sequence). Trimming stripped 0 bases from V and 7 bases from J, with 9 bases between. Written as DNA, the CDR3 is TGTGCCTGGAGTGTAGTGGGGGGTGAAAAACTGTTTTTT. It is translated as CAWSVVGGEKLFF.

The J gene is TRBJ2-7, the V gene TRBV19; no clear D gene. The CDR3 loop spans 14 amino acids. Germline V CDR1 and CDR2: LNHDA, SQIVND (reference sequence). Trimming shortened V by 1 base and J by 2 bases, and 9 bases separated the two germline ends. Here the CDR3 reads CASSIVNRAYEQYF. In nucleotides, the CDR3 is TGTGCCAGTAGTATAGTCAACCGAGCCTACGAGCAGTACTTC.

V usage is TRBV28 and J usage is TRBJ1-3; D is uncertain. This CDR3 is built from 14 residues. Germline values: CDR1 MDHEN, CDR2 SYDVKM. The V end was cut by 10 bases, the J end by 4 bases, with 17 bases between. Here the CDR3 reads CATKPRDAGNTIYF. The CDR3 bases are TGTGCCACCAAACCCCGGGATGCGGGAAACACCATATATTTT.